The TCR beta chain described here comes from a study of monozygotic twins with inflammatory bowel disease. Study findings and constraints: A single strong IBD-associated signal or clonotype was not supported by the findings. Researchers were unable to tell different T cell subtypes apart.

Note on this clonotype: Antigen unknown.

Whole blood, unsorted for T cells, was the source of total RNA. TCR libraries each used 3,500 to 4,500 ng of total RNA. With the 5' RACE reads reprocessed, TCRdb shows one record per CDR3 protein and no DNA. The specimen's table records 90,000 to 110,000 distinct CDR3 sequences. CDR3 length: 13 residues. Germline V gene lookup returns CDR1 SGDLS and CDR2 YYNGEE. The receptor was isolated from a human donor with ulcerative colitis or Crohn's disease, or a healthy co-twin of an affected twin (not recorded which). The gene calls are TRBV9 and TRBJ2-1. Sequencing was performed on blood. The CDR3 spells CASSIGAEQEQFF.